The TCR beta chain under discussion was sequenced for a study of shared clonotypes between healthy human individuals. Looking at the study overall: The composition of the donors was a couple of women and a few men aged 18 to 49.

The sample holds one count of this clone. Sequencing was at deep level. Sequenced by immunoSEQ multiplex PCR; TCRdb stores in-frame clones only, minus some. The table includes 2 million to 2.5 million clones, 90% to 96% detected once. The specimen sequenced was naive CD4+ T cells sorted from blood. Subset given: CD45RA+ positively selected. The TCR sequence derives from a man aged 18 to 35 in good health.

In DNA form, the CDR3 reads TGTGCCAGCAGCGTCTCCGGGACTAGCGGGACCCGCGAGCAGTACTTC. Its translation: CASSVSGTSGTREQYF. The chain combines TRBV7-2 with TRBJ2-7; 13 nucleotides agree with TRBD2. The CDR3 is made up of 16 amino acids. Germline V gene data show CDR1 as SGHTA and CDR2 as FQGNSA. V lost 5 bases and J lost 6; bases outside the gene matches: 10.